The rows below give T cell receptor beta chains drawn from one sample of a study of T cell repertoires in cytomegalovirus infection. These receptors are not linked to any known antigen. One entry per CDR3 protein, called by TCRdb with MiXCR from the reads. There are 800,000 to 950,000 distinct CDR3 sequences in the sample; over 25% occur only once, and around 11% lies in the top ten. Source: cultured CD8+ T cells from PBMCs, taken from culture after CMV antigen stimulation. These receptors were obtained from a human donor in good health (CMV status not recorded). Some clones in this sample may be carry-over from other donors' samples. The CDR3 runs from the conserved cysteine through the conserved F or W. D genes are given only for firm matches. Clone size is not always given. Where it is, it says once, few, many or a class for expanded clones.

d_call	v_call	clone_size	j_call	cdr3_aa	cdr3_nt
-	TRBV11-1	few	TRBJ2-2	CASTHPRRAPVTGELFF	TGTGCCAGCACCCACCCCCGACGGGCGCCCGTCACCGGGGAGCTGTTTTTT
TRBD1	TRBV6-1	-	TRBJ2-1	CASSPQDRGNNEQFF	TGTGCCAGCAGCCCCCAGGACAGGGGTAACAATGAGCAGTTCTTC
-	TRBV9	-	TRBJ2-2	CASSVTGRNTGELFF	TGTGCCAGCAGCGTCACAGGGAGGAACACCGGGGAGCTGTTTTTT
-	TRBV12-3/TRBV12-4	-	TRBJ2-7	CASTKGRLDEQYF	TGTGCCAGCACCAAAGGAAGATTGGACGAGCAGTACTTC
-	TRBV28	-	TRBJ1-2	CASSFGVEGLVTWGYTF	TGTGCCAGCAGTTTTGGGGTGGAGGGTTTAGTGACGTGGGGCTACACCTTC
TRBD1	TRBV7-2	many	TRBJ1-6	CASSTIRTGGSYDSPLHF	TGTGCCAGCAGCACCATTCGGACAGGGGGCAGTTATGATTCACCCCTCCACTTT
TRBD1	TRBV2	few	TRBJ1-4	CASSGTETNEKLFF	TGTGCCAGCAGCGGGACAGAGACTAATGAAAAACTGTTTTTT
-	TRBV12-3/TRBV12-4	few	TRBJ1-4	CATQGGMATNEKLFF	TGTGCCACCCAAGGGGGAATGGCAACTAATGAAAAACTGTTTTTT
-	TRBV7-2	-	TRBJ2-1	CASSSQSYNEQFF	TGTGCCAGCAGCTCACAATCCTACAATGAGCAGTTCTTC
TRBD1	TRBV6-1	few	TRBJ1-2	CASSAGTGQGWWRGYTF	TGTGCCAGCAGTGCCGGGACAGGGCAAGGGTGGTGGAGGGGCTACACCTTC
-	TRBV7-9	many	TRBJ1-4	CASSSVREANEKLFF	TGTGCCAGCAGCTCTGTAAGGGAGGCTAATGAAAAACTGTTTTTT
TRBD1	TRBV5-6	few	TRBJ1-4	CASSAEGQLQLNEKLFF	TGTGCCAGCAGCGCGGAGGGACAGCTACAGCTTAATGAAAAACTGTTTTTT
-	TRBV5-1	-	TRBJ1-6	CASSFTTESNSPLHF	TGCGCCAGCAGCTTTACGACAGAATCTAATTCACCCCTCCACTTT
TRBD2	TRBV19	-	TRBJ2-3	CASSRSGGSPDTQYF	TGTGCCAGTAGTAGGAGCGGGGGGAGCCCAGATACGCAGTATTTT
-	TRBV12-3/TRBV12-4	few	TRBJ1-1	CASHAGVREEAFF	TGTGCCAGTCACGCGGGGGTCAGAGAGGAAGCTTTCTTT
TRBD1	TRBV6-1	-	TRBJ2-7	CASSRRDRGNEQYF	TGTGCCAGCAGCCGCCGGGACAGGGGCAACGAGCAGTACTTC
TRBD1	TRBV27	once	TRBJ1-6	CASRSRTGGILHSPLHF	TGTGCCAGCAGATCTAGGACAGGGGGCATCCTCCATTCACCCCTCCACTTT
TRBD2	TRBV7-6	many	TRBJ2-1	CASSFGGGAYNEQFF	TGTGCCAGCAGCTTCGGCGGGGGGGCCTACAATGAGCAGTTCTTC
-	TRBV19	-	TRBJ2-2	CASRDRSIGELFF	TGTGCCAGTAGAGACAGGTCCATCGGGGAGCTGTTTTTT
TRBD1	TRBV2	-	TRBJ2-5	CASTGTDGQETQYF	TGTGCCAGCACCGGGACAGATGGACAAGAGACCCAGTACTTC
-	TRBV4-1	-	TRBJ1-2	CASSLKIYREEDGYTF	TGCGCCAGCAGCCTAAAGATATACAGGGAGGAAGATGGCTACACCTTC
-	TRBV27	-	TRBJ1-4	CASLPIWGTPNEKLFF	TGTGCCAGCCTCCCCATATGGGGCACCCCTAATGAAAAACTGTTTTTT
-	TRBV11-2	-	TRBJ1-2	CASRADRRTYGYTF	TGTGCCAGCAGAGCTGACAGGAGAACCTATGGCTACACCTTC
-	TRBV4-1	-	TRBJ2-2	CASSQTPRGRSNTGELFF	TGCGCCAGCAGCCAAACTCCCCGGGGCAGATCGAACACCGGGGAGCTGTTTTTT
TRBD1	TRBV9	few	TRBJ2-1	CASSVTQQGRNEQFF	TGTGCCAGCAGCGTAACCCAACAGGGGCGGAATGAGCAGTTCTTC
-	TRBV6-2/TRBV6-3	few	TRBJ1-4	CASSYPRGRLGWEKLFF	TGTGCCAGCAGTTACCCCCGGGGCCGACTTGGATGGGAAAAACTGTTTTTT
TRBD2	TRBV7-6	-	TRBJ2-1	CASSPLAGEQFF	TGTGCCAGCAGCCCTCTAGCGGGGGAGCAGTTCTTC
-	TRBV24-1	-	TRBJ2-1	CATSDAVWGNEQFF	TGTGCCACCAGTGATGCCGTTTGGGGCAATGAGCAGTTCTTC
-	TRBV27	-	TRBJ1-3	CASSLSRGSGNTIYF	TGTGCCAGCAGTTTATCCCGGGGGTCAGGAAACACCATATATTTT
TRBD1	TRBV20-1	-	TRBJ2-7	CSAAERGTGSYEQYF	TGCAGTGCCGCGGAACGAGGGACAGGATCCTACGAGCAGTACTTC
TRBD2	TRBV7-2	many	TRBJ2-7	CASSFMSSGGYEQYF	TGTGCCAGCAGCTTCATGAGTAGCGGGGGGTACGAGCAGTACTTC
-	TRBV19	few	TRBJ2-1	CASSKRLGDWSEQFF	TGTGCCAGTAGTAAAAGACTAGGGGACTGGAGTGAGCAGTTCTTC
TRBD1	TRBV7-2	-	TRBJ2-7	CASSLVPPGQGYEQYF	TGTGCCAGCAGCTTAGTCCCGCCGGGACAGGGCTACGAGCAGTACTTC
-	TRBV27	few	TRBJ2-1	CASSTLSGPAWEQFF	TGTGCCAGCAGTACCCTCTCGGGCCCGGCATGGGAGCAGTTCTTC
-	TRBV29-1	-	TRBJ2-7	CSVVGQLYEQYF	TGCAGCGTTGTGGGACAACTTTACGAGCAGTACTTC
-	TRBV24-1	-	TRBJ2-3	CATSDSADTQYF	TGTGCCACCAGTGATTCAGCAGATACGCAGTATTTT
-	TRBV7-9	-	TRBJ2-2	CASSLFPVDPLTGELFF	TGTGCCAGCAGCTTATTCCCAGTTGACCCACTCACCGGGGAGCTGTTTTTT
-	TRBV19	-	TRBJ1-1	CASSILAGSGTEAFF	TGTGCCAGTAGTATCTTGGCAGGCTCCGGAACTGAAGCTTTCTTT
TRBD1	TRBV27	-	TRBJ1-5	CASSRQGHYSNQPQHF	TGTGCCAGCAGCCGACAGGGGCATTATAGCAATCAGCCCCAGCATTTT
-	TRBV7-6	many	TRBJ1-6	CASSREGGPLHF	TGTGCCAGCAGCCGCGAGGGCGGCCCCCTCCACTTT
-	TRBV4-1	-	TRBJ2-5	CASSQDGTLEGETQYF	TGCGCCAGCAGCCAAGATGGAACGCTCGAGGGTGAGACCCAGTACTTC
TRBD1	TRBV7-3	-	TRBJ1-2	CASSSRDRGSSGYTF	TGTGCCAGCAGCTCCCGGGACAGGGGTTCGAGTGGCTACACCTTC
-	TRBV7-6	-	TRBJ1-5	CASSLKDNQPQHF	TGTGCCAGCAGCTTAAAGGACAATCAGCCCCAGCATTTT
-	TRBV7-9	once	TRBJ2-5	CASSLDSKETQYF	TGTGCCAGCAGCTTAGACAGCAAAGAGACCCAGTACTTC
-	TRBV6-6	-	TRBJ1-6	CASSLDGGGIFLHF	TGTGCCAGCAGCTTGGACGGCGGCGGTATCTTCCTCCACTTT
TRBD1	TRBV7-9	-	TRBJ2-7	CASSSSTGPDYEQYF	TGTGCCAGCAGCTCTTCGACAGGGCCAGACTACGAGCAGTACTTC
TRBD1	TRBV28	-	TRBJ1-1	CASSFPRTGAFWNTEAFF	TGTGCCAGCAGTTTCCCCCGGACAGGGGCCTTTTGGAACACTGAAGCTTTCTTT
-	TRBV5-6	-	TRBJ1-2	CASSGLSGGYTF	TGTGCCAGCAGCGGCCTTTCCGGTGGCTACACCTTC
-	TRBV14	-	TRBJ1-1	CASRQVWGRGETEAFF	TGTGCCAGCAGACAAGTCTGGGGTCGCGGGGAGACTGAAGCTTTCTTT
-	TRBV6-2/TRBV6-3	-	TRBJ2-2	CASKGRGRTGELFF	TGTGCCAGCAAAGGCCGGGGTAGGACCGGGGAGCTGTTTTTT
-	TRBV4-3	few	TRBJ2-3	CASSQGTGTDTQYF	TGCGCCAGCAGCCAGGGCACAGGGACAGATACGCAGTATTTT
-	TRBV9	-	TRBJ2-1	CASSVNRGGYNEQFF	TGTGCCAGCAGCGTTAACAGGGGAGGATACAATGAGCAGTTCTTC
-	TRBV19	few	TRBJ1-1	CASSMVAGKLNTEAFF	TGTGCCAGTAGTATGGTGGCAGGGAAGTTGAACACTGAAGCTTTCTTT
-	TRBV12-3/TRBV12-4	few	TRBJ2-3	CASSLTITDTQYF	TGTGCCAGCAGTTTAACTATTACAGATACGCAGTATTTT
-	TRBV6-2/TRBV6-3	-	TRBJ1-5	CASSASHYSNQPQHF	TGTGCCAGCAGTGCCAGCCATTATAGCAATCAGCCCCAGCATTTT
-	TRBV7-6	-	TRBJ1-2	CASSPTGTGFYGYTF	TGTGCCAGCAGCCCTACAGGGACGGGATTCTATGGCTACACCTTC
-	TRBV7-9	few	TRBJ2-7	CASSSSGKVRGSYEQYF	TGTGCCAGCAGCTCCTCTGGGAAGGTCAGGGGCTCCTACGAGCAGTACTTC
TRBD2	TRBV7-2	-	TRBJ2-3	CASSLVTGGQTDTQYF	TGTGCCAGCAGCTTAGTAACGGGGGGGCAAACAGATACGCAGTATTTT
TRBD2	TRBV7-2	many	TRBJ2-1	CASSSPSASGDQYNEQFF	TGTGCCAGCAGCTCACCCTCGGCCAGCGGGGACCAATACAATGAGCAGTTCTTC
-	TRBV9	-	TRBJ2-1	CASSVEGRSSSYNEQFF	TGTGCCAGCAGCGTAGAAGGCAGGTCCAGCTCCTACAATGAGCAGTTCTTC